This TCR beta chain was profiled in a study of T cells in Graves' hyperthyroidism and ophthalmopathy (dated by TCRdb to about 2019). The study in broad terms: Peripheral blood was collected at initial diagnosis, before any treatment. TCR V-J signatures able to tell the groups apart were searched for in a discovery cohort of 90 to 100 patients, of whom over 40 had Graves' ophthalmopathy and roughly 58 had stable Graves' hyperthyroidism. Prospective prediction of ophthalmopathy was tested in an independent validation cohort consisting of 18 hyperthyroidism patients and some 16 patients who later progressed to ophthalmopathy. The 100 or so discovery patients were randomly split 7:3 into training and test sets. Thyroid tissue and blood T-cell repertoires from roughly six Graves' hyperthyroidism patients were also compared in the study. Following sampling, methimazole starting at 30 mg daily was given to hyperthyroidism patients, and high-dose intravenous methylprednisolone was given to ophthalmopathy patients. The paper reports TCR Vbeta CDR3 sequencing of roughly 140 peripheral blood samples: approximately 41 ophthalmopathy, around 80 hyperthyroidism and approximately 17 progressor patients. Broader findings and caveats from the paper: In validation, the model predicted progression to ophthalmopathy a median of roughly six months before onset, with about 70% sensitivity and nearly 75% specificity. Most expanded thyroid clonotypes (frequency above 0.001) were also detected in blood, a finding suggesting that blood repertoires may reflect thyroid immune responses. Sample size was not statistically predetermined, and investigators were not blinded to group allocation. Ophthalmopathy was separated from stable hyperthyroidism by a 13 V-J signature model, with approximately 86% sensitivity and approximately 81% specificity obtained in cross-validation and 80%/75% obtained in testing.

Stable Graves' hyperthyroidism was defined as no progression to ophthalmopathy during 18 months of follow-up. Hyperthyroidism patients were newly diagnosed, had a disease duration of under 2 months, and were aged 18 to 65 years. The study excluded patients with uncontrolled infections, other autoimmune diseases, pregnancy or lactation. Clinical symptoms, serum thyroxine and TRAb, thyroid ultrasound, and orbital computed tomography formed the basis for the diagnoses. Ficoll-Paque density gradient centrifugation was used to isolate PBMCs from about 9 ml of fresh peripheral blood. Trizol reagent was used to extract total RNA, and RNA quality was then checked on an Agilent 2100 Bioanalyzer. There are a few counts of this clonotype. Its cognate antigen has yet to be identified. The input lacks base qualities; no much larger clone sits a single base away. CDR1 DFQATT and CDR2 SNEGSKA were looked up in the germline V gene (reference sequence). The CDR3 covers 14 residues, taking in both the cysteine and the phenylalanine. Kept here is only the CDR3 DNA, which spans 42 bases and is read in frame from base 1. V lost 6 bases and J lost 5 bases, and the count of bases not matched to a germline gene is 10.

The TCR beta CDR3 regions were amplified from RNA transcripts. The first round of RT-PCR for the TCR CDR3 was performed with the HTBI primer set and the Qiagen OneStep RT-PCR kit. Libraries were constructed in a second round of multiplex PCR, after which size selection and purification were performed. Sequencing of the libraries was done on an Illumina HiSeq2000 using paired-end 100 bp reads. The authors' analysis ran thus. SOAPnuke was used to process the raw data, with reads discarded if the reads contained adapters or uncalled bases, had a mean Phred below 15, or lacked an exact constant-primer or identifier match. High-quality paired reads were merged using COPE v1.2.5, and each unique nucleotide sequence was defined as a clonotype. MiTCR v1.1 was used to align the clonotypes against IMGT TRBV, TRBD and TRBJ reference segments. The analysis included only V-J combinations with a frequency above 0.0001, which together covered around 99% of the repertoires. The TCS score was defined as F50 (clonal expansion) divided by E x V (chaos), with BLOSUM62-based TCRdist calculated between CDR3 peptides within each V-J. Welch's t-statistics and random forest reduced fewer than 550 V-J features to about 12, which were used in a naive Bayes classifier (R e1071). Through fastp at Q25 and MiXCR, TCRdb rebuilt clones from the public reads, retaining in-frame beta chains. Rows with a matching CDR3 protein are joined into one entry that keeps the most common DNA and genes. TCRdb's processing, not the study's, gives the V and J calls here. The sample table lists over 550,000 distinct CDR3 sequences, over 15% of them with a count of one. Roughly 18% of the sample belongs to the ten largest clones.

This clonotype originated in a woman aged 18 to 35 with Graves' hyperthyroidism. Sequencing was performed on blood. The rearranged segments are TRBV20-1 and TRBJ1-5, with TRBD1 matching 7 junction bases. DNA sequence: TGCAGTGCGAGGGACAGCCAGGAGTATCAGCCCCAGCATTTT. Translated, it reads CSARDSQEYQPQHF.